Listed below are T cell receptor beta chains from one sample, sequenced in a study of blood T cell repertoires in COVID-19. Method: immunoSEQ multiplex PCR; TCRdb's copy keeps in-frame clones and lacks some. The table lists about 250,000 clones, 88% of them singletons, with under 1.5% in the top ten. The sequencing input was peripheral blood. The receptors shown here come from a man older than 75 with acute or convalescent COVID-19. Each CDR3 is given with its conserved first and last residue. A D gene is named only where the DNA matches it firmly. Clone size is stated in some rows and not others, as once, few, many or a class when expanded.

TRBV6-5	TRBJ2-5	NA	NA	CASSLAGTLEETQYF	TGTGCCAGCAGCCTGGCCGGGACATTAGAAGAGACCCAGTACTTC
TRBV27	TRBJ1-6	TRBD1	NA	CASSPGQGNSPLHF	TGTGCCAGCAGCCCTGGACAGGGTAATTCACCCCTCCACTTT
TRBV21-1	TRBJ2-7	NA	NA	CATPPPSLDEQYF	TGTGCCACCCCTCCTCCGAGTCTCGACGAGCAGTACTTC
TRBV19	TRBJ2-3	NA	NA	CASSIEEKQYF	TGTGCCAGTAGTATAGAAGAGAAGCAGTATTTT
TRBV29-1	TRBJ2-7	NA	NA	CSVTGQIPYEQYF	TGCAGCGTAACAGGGCAAATACCCTACGAGCAGTACTTC
TRBV6-5	TRBJ2-1	TRBD1	NA	CASSSGTGVYNEQFF	TGTGCCAGCAGCTCCGGGACAGGGGTATACAATGAGCAGTTCTTC
TRBV6-1	TRBJ1-2	NA	NA	CASSEEHSYGYTF	TGTGCCAGCAGTGAAGAGCATAGCTATGGCTACACCTTC
TRBV4-3	TRBJ2-4	TRBD1	few	CASSQERQGVKNIQYF	TGCGCCAGCAGCCAAGAAAGGCAGGGGGTCAAAAACATTCAGTACTTC
TRBV5-6	TRBJ1-1	TRBD1	NA	CASSLGTGDTEAFF	TGTGCCAGCAGCTTGGGCACAGGGGACACTGAAGCTTTCTTT
TRBV9	TRBJ2-7	TRBD2	NA	CASSGSGRVSEQYF	TGTGCCAGCAGCGGTAGCGGGAGGGTTTCGGAGCAGTACTTC
TRBV6-1	TRBJ1-5	TRBD1	few	CASSEAGRGRQPQHF	TGTGCCAGCAGTGAAGCGGGCAGGGGGAGGCAGCCCCAGCATTTT
TRBV28	TRBJ1-2	NA	NA	CASSLGPNYGYTF	TGTGCCAGCAGTTTAGGGCCTAACTATGGCTACACCTTC
TRBV27	TRBJ2-1	NA	NA	CASSFRTPESSYNEQFF	TGTGCCAGCAGTTTCCGGACACCGGAGAGCTCCTACAATGAGCAGTTCTTC
TRBV5-4	TRBJ2-7	TRBD2	NA	CASSLGLAGAYEQYF	TGTGCCAGCAGCTTGGGACTAGCGGGCGCCTACGAGCAGTACTTC
TRBV5-4	TRBJ2-1	TRBD2	NA	CASSLLAGGINEQFF	TGTGCCAGCAGCCTCCTAGCGGGAGGGATCAATGAGCAGTTCTTC
TRBV7-8	TRBJ2-6	NA	NA	CASSLGSSGVSGANVLTF	TGTGCCAGCAGCTTAGGAAGTAGCGGAGTCTCTGGGGCCAACGTCCTGACTTTC
TRBV7-2	TRBJ2-3	TRBD2	NA	CASSLGLAGGADTQYF	TGTGCCAGCAGCCTAGGACTAGCGGGAGGCGCAGATACGCAGTATTTT
TRBV24-1	TRBJ2-2	NA	NA	CATSGGNRGLFQELFF	TGTGCCACCAGCGGAGGGAACAGGGGTCTTTTCCAGGAGCTGTTTTTT
TRBV9	TRBJ1-1	NA	NA	CASAAQGRATEAFF	TGTGCCAGCGCGGCTCAGGGGAGGGCCACTGAAGCTTTCTTT
TRBV9	TRBJ2-1	TRBD2	NA	CASSAREGSYNEQFF	TGTGCCAGCAGCGCGCGGGAGGGCTCCTACAATGAGCAGTTCTTC
TRBV5-6	TRBJ1-6	TRBD1	few	CASSPRQGRGSPLHF	TGTGCCAGCAGCCCCCGACAGGGAAGAGGTTCACCCCTCCACTTT
TRBV24-1	TRBJ2-3	TRBD2	NA	CATSSVLAGVGTDTQYF	TGTGCCACCAGTTCGGTGCTAGCGGGAGTTGGCACAGATACGCAGTATTTT
TRBV6-5	TRBJ2-7	NA	NA	CASSSPTNEQYF	TGTGCCAGCAGTTCCCCGACAAACGAGCAGTACTTC
TRBV12-1	TRBJ2-4	NA	NA	CASSLRQGEDIQYF	TGTGCCAGCAGCCTGAGACAGGGGGAGGACATTCAGTACTTC
TRBV19	TRBJ2-7	TRBD1	NA	CATETGGKQYF	TGTGCCACCGAGACAGGGGGGAAGCAGTACTTC
TRBV2	TRBJ1-3	NA	NA	CASTSGEGSGNTIYF	TGTGCCAGCACCTCGGGTGAGGGTTCTGGAAACACCATATATTTT